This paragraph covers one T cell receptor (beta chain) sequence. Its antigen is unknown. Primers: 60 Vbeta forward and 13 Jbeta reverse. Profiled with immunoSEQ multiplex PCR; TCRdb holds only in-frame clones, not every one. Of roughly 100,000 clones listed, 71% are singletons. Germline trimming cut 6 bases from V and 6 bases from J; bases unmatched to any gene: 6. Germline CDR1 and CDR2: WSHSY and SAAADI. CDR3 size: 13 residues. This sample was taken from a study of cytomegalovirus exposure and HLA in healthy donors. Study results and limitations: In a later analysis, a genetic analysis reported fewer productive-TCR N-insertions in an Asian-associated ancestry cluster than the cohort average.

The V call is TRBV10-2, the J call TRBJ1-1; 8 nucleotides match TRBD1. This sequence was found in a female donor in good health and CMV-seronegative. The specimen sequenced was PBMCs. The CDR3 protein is CASRPGGGSEAFF. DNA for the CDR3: TGCGCCAGCAGGCCAGGGGGCGGATCTGAAGCTTTCTTT.